The 22 T cell receptor beta chains reported below all come from one sample, sequenced in a study of control samples from healthy donors and cancer patients. Sequencing used immunoSEQ multiplex PCR; TCRdb keeps in-frame clones, though not all of them. The table lists approximately 90,000 clones, around 89% of them singletons, with under 15% in the top ten. Source material: blood. The receptor set was obtained from a woman in her 70s in good health.

This chain connects TRBV3-1 (or the pseudogene TRBV3-2) to TRBJ1-1; D uncertain. The V gene lost 5 bases and the J gene lost 10 bases, with 11 bases spanning the gap. From germline, CDR1 is LGHDT and CDR2 YNNKEL (reference sequence). This CDR3 is 11 amino acids long. The CDR3, as DNA: TGTGCCAGCAGCGGAAACGGCGGAGCTTTCTTT. Amino acid sequence: CASSGNGGAFF.

The V and J genes are TRBV6-5 and TRBJ2-7; D not resolved. Deletions cut 2 bases from V and 2 bases from J, with 7 bases between. CDR3 length: 13 amino acids. In germline, CDR1 is MNHEY, CDR2 SVGAGI. CDR3 bases: TGTGCCAGCAGTTACGGGCACACCTACGAGCAGTACTTC. As protein: CASSYGHTYEQYF.

The CDR3: CASSAGTLNTGELFF. CDR3 sequence (DNA): TGTGCCAGCAGCGCCGGGACTCTGAACACCGGGGAGCTGTTTTTT. V is TRBV9 and J is TRBJ2-2, with D perhaps matching TRBD2 (6 bases). Germline CDR1 reads SGDLS; CDR2 reads YYNGEE. V was trimmed by 3 bases and J by 1 base, leaving 10 bases between them. The CDR3 covers 15 residues.

This chain uses TRBV10-3 with TRBJ1-1; TRBD1 matches at 8 bases. This CDR3 is 13 amino acids long. Per germline, CDR1 ENHRY and CDR2 SYGVKD. V was clipped by 5 bases and J by 3 bases; unmatched bases: 2. CDR3 nucleotides: TGTGCCATCAGTAAGACAGGGGACACTGAAGCTTTCTTT. Amino acid sequence: CAISKTGDTEAFF.

The table lists this clone with a count of one. The CDR3 loop is CATSRGGTDTQYF. Written as DNA, the CDR3 is TGTGCCACCAGCAGGGGTGGCACAGATACGCAGTATTTT. The chain is built from TRBV24-1 and TRBJ2-3, with D possibly being TRBD1 (6 bases). V lost 7 bases and J 1 base, leaving 8 bases between the germline ends. Germline V gene data show CDR1 as KGHDR and CDR2 as SFDVKD. The CDR3 extends over 13 amino acids.

In its sample, this clone was seen once. CDR3 in amino acids: CASSQYKLQPGSLHF. For the CDR3, the DNA is TGTGCCAGCAGCCAATACAAGCTTCAACCTGGGTCCCTCCACTTT. The J gene is TRBJ1-6, the V gene TRBV3-1 (or the pseudogene TRBV3-2); D call uncertain. CDR3 length: 15 amino acids. Trimming left V 2 bases short and J 14 bases short, with 19 bases between. The germline V gene encodes CDR1 LGHDT and CDR2 YNNKEL (reference sequence).

In this sample, this clone turned up once. The gene calls are TRBV13 and TRBJ2-7, with a possible D match to TRBD1 (6 bases). The germline V gene encodes CDR1 PRHDT and CDR2 FYEKMQ (reference sequence). The V gene lost 3 bases and the J gene lost 5 bases, with 14 bases spanning the gap. The CDR3 is 14 amino acids. CDR3 coding DNA: TGTGCCAGCAGCTTTACAGGGAAGATGAACGAGCAGTACTTC. Amino acids: CASSFTGKMNEQYF.

The chain couples TRBV30 to TRBJ1-1; D remains ambiguous. CDR3 length: 18 amino acids. V lost 3 bases and J lost 3, with 26 bases in between. Germline V lookup: CDR1 GTSNPN, CDR2 SVGIG (reference sequence). This chain's CDR3 is CAWRARGASWSLDTEAFF. The CDR3 DNA reads as TGTGCCTGGAGGGCCCGAGGCGCTTCGTGGTCTTTGGACACTGAAGCTTTCTTT.

This clone was counted once. This rearrangement joins TRBV7-9 to TRBJ2-2; D gene uncertain. The V end lost 6 bases, the J end lost 0 bases, and 5 bases lay between the germline ends. CDR1 SEHNR and CDR2 FQNEAQ come from the germline V gene (reference sequence). The CDR3 contains 13 residues. The CDR3 coding sequence is TGTGCCAGCAGGCCCACGAACACCGGGGAGCTGTTTTTT. Residues: CASRPTNTGELFF. Full variable domain (rest looked up from reference TRBV7-9 and TRBJ2-2): DTGVSQNPRHKITKRGQNVTFRCDPISEHNRLYWYRQTLGQGPEFLTYFQNEAQLEKSRLLSDRFSAERPKGSFSTLEIQRTEQGDSAMYLCASRPTNTGELFFGEGSRLTVL.

Only one count was recorded for this clone. V and J are TRBV28 and TRBJ1-2; D unclear. This CDR3 spans 12 amino acids. V lost 5 bases and J lost 9, with 13 bases in between. Germline assignment: CDR1 MDHEN and CDR2 SYDVKM. The CDR3 DNA reads TGTGCCAGCAGTCCTCCCAAAGGCAGCTACACCTTC. It encodes CASSPPKGSYTF.

The V gene is TRBV27, the J gene TRBJ1-4; the match to TRBD1 covers 7 bases. Germline V gene lookup returns CDR1 MNHEY and CDR2 SMNVEV (reference sequence). The CDR3 contains 16 residues. V lost 0 bases and J lost 6; bases outside the gene matches: 7. The CDR3 region is CASSLSRTGGYEKLFF. The DNA for the CDR3 is TGTGCCAGCAGTTTATCGAGGACAGGAGGGTATGAAAAACTGTTTTTT.

The chain links TRBV5-1 to TRBJ1-1; D remains ambiguous. V lost 4 bases to trimming and J lost 0 bases, with 7 bases between them. This CDR3 is built from 13 residues. The germline gives CDR1 SGHRS, CDR2 YFSETQ. Here the CDR3 reads CASSPRVNTEAFF. CDR3 nucleotide sequence: TGCGCCAGCAGCCCCCGGGTGAACACTGAAGCTTTCTTT.

This chain links TRBV7-2 with TRBJ1-5; D gene uncertain. The CDR3 length is 13 residues. Trimming shortened V by 1 base and J by 7 bases, and 8 bases separated the two germline ends. Germline CDR1 and CDR2: SGHTA and FQGNSA. CDR3: CASSLGEKQPQHF. The CDR3 DNA sequence: TGTGCCAGCAGCTTAGGGGAGAAGCAGCCCCAGCATTTT.

The rearrangement links TRBV28 to TRBJ1-6; TRBD1 agrees at 10 bases. Germline trimming cut 4 bases from V and 0 bases from J; bases unmatched to any gene: 12. The CDR3 totals 20 residues. The V gene's germline CDR1 is MDHEN and CDR2 SYDVKM. CDR3 DNA sequence: TGTGCCAGCAGTTCCCCCAGGACAGGGGGAATAAGCTCCTATAATTCACCCCTCCACTTT. Translated, it gives CASSSPRTGGISSYNSPLHF.

Only one count was recorded for this clone. This chain joins TRBV9 and TRBJ1-2, with 10 bases that match TRBD1. This CDR3 spans 15 amino acids. From germline, CDR1 is SGDLS and CDR2 YYNGEE. The junction had 4 bases not matched to a gene; V was cut back by 4 bases and J by 1 base. The CDR3 is CASSTRTGGNYGYTF. The CDR3 DNA is TGTGCCAGCAGCACCCGGACAGGGGGTAACTATGGCTACACCTTC.

The chain couples TRBV6-6 to TRBJ2-1; the match to TRBD2 covers 7 bases. V lost 6 bases and J lost 5; bases outside the gene matches: 4. Germline CDR1 reads MNHNY; CDR2 reads SVGAGI (reference sequence). This CDR3 contains 13 residues. The CDR3 nucleotides are TGTGCCAGCAGGCTAGCGGAGAACAATGAGCAGTTCTTC. Its translation is CASRLAENNEQFF.

The gene calls are TRBV5-4 and TRBJ2-1; no reliable D call. Trimming stripped 0 bases from V and 3 bases from J, with 13 bases between. The CDR3 is 16 residues long. The germline V gene has CDR1 SGHNT and CDR2 YYREEE (reference sequence). CDR3 DNA sequence: TGTGCCAGCAGCTTGGACGAGGCCCCCCTCTACAATGAGCAGTTCTTC. It yields the protein CASSLDEAPLYNEQFF. The variable domain in full, with the rest retrieved from reference TRBV5-4 and TRBJ2-1, is ETGVTQSPTHLIKTRGQQVTLRCSSQSGHNTVSWYQQALGQGPQFIFQYYREEENGRGNFPPRFSGLQFPNYSSELNVNALELDDSALYLCASSLDEAPLYNEQFFGPGTRLTVL.

J is TRBJ1-5 and V is TRBV18; 8 bases fit TRBD1. In germline, CDR1 is KGHSH, CDR2 LQKENI. J was trimmed by 7 bases and V by 4 bases; bases with no gene match: 6. There are 14 residues in the CDR3. The CDR3: CASSRDRGPQPQHF. Written as DNA, the CDR3 is TGTGCCAGCTCACGAGACAGGGGCCCCCAGCCCCAGCATTTT.

The genes are TRBV9 and TRBJ2-2; TRBD2 matches 7 bases. Germline V gene data show CDR1 as SGDLS and CDR2 as YYNGEE. The length of the CDR3 is 15 residues. Trimming removed 4 bases from V and 0 bases from J; junction bases left unmatched: 3. The CDR3 region is CASSPRGANTGELFF. CDR3 nucleotide sequence: TGTGCCAGCAGCCCTCGGGGGGCGAACACCGGGGAGCTGTTTTTT.

J is TRBJ2-1 and V is TRBV7-3; D is unclear. The CDR3 runs to 14 residues. Between the trimmed V and J ends, which lost 5 bases and 2 bases, there was a span of 10 bases. Germline V lookup: CDR1 SGHTA, CDR2 FQGTGA. For the CDR3, the DNA is TGTGCCAGCAGCCTCGATCGAGCCTACAATGAGCAGTTCTTC. This codes for CASSLDRAYNEQFF.

The V call is TRBV5-4, the J call TRBJ2-5; TRBD2 aligns across 14 bases. Germline lookup yields CDR1 SGHNT and CDR2 YYREEE (reference sequence). With V trimmed by 4 bases and J by 5 bases, 7 bases remained unmatched. This CDR3 is 16 amino acids long. In DNA form, the CDR3 reads TGTGCCAGCAGCGAGACTAGCGGGGGGGCCTTCGAGACCCAGTACTTC. This translates into CASSETSGGAFETQYF. The variable domain in full, with the rest retrieved from reference TRBV5-4 and TRBJ2-5, is ETGVTQSPTHLIKTRGQQVTLRCSSQSGHNTVSWYQQALGQGPQFIFQYYREEENGRGNFPPRFSGLQFPNYSSELNVNALELDDSALYLCASSETSGGAFETQYFGPGTRLLVL.

This clone was detected once. The rearrangement links TRBV5-1 to TRBJ1-2; 12 nucleotides match TRBD1. V dropped 4 bases and J dropped 8; count of bases not matched to a gene: 6. This CDR3 has 14 amino acids. Germline lookup yields CDR1 SGHRS and CDR2 YFSETQ. In DNA form, the CDR3 reads TGCGCCAGCAGCACCCCGGGACAGGGGGCAGGCTACACCTTC. It translates to CASSTPGQGAGYTF.